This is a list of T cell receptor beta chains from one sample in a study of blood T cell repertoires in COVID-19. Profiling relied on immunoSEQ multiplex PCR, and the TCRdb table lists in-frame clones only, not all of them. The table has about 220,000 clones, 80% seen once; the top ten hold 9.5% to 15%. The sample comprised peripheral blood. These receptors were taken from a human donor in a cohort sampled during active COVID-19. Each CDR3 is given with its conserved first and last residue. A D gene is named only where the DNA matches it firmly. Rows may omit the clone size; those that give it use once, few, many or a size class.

TGTGCCAGCAGTGAAGAGGCGGGGGGGAAGAATGAGCAGTTCTTC CASSEEAGGKNEQFF . TRBJ2-1 TRBV6-1 TRBD2
TGTGCCAGCAGTTCCGGGACTAGCGGGAGGTGGTTGGAGACCCAGTACTTC CASSSGTSGRWLETQYF . TRBJ2-5 TRBV5-8 TRBD2
TGTGCCAGCAGTGAAAATACAGTAACGTACGAGCAGTACTTC CASSENTVTYEQYF . TRBJ2-7 TRBV6-1 .
TGTGCCAGCAGCGAGACAGACTACGAGCAGTACTTC CASSETDYEQYF once TRBJ2-7 TRBV28 .
TGCAGCGTTAAAGTTACCAGGGGGCAAGGTGGCTACACCTTC CSVKVTRGQGGYTF . TRBJ1-2 TRBV29-1 TRBD1
TGTGCCAGCAGCCAGGGGGAGCGGGCGCCCTACAATGAGCAGTTCTTC CASSQGERAPYNEQFF . TRBJ2-1 TRBV3-1/TRBV3-2 .
TGTGCCAGCCCTGGCGGCACCGGGGAGCTGTTTTTT CASPGGTGELFF once TRBJ2-2 TRBV28 .
TGTGCCAGTTACCCTAGCGTCGAGAAGAATGAGCAGTTCTTC CASYPSVEKNEQFF many TRBJ2-1 TRBV28 .
TGTGCCAGCAGCTCTCGAGCGGGAGGGAGTGAGGAGCAGTACTTC CASSSRAGGSEEQYF . TRBJ2-7 TRBV7-6 TRBD2
TGTGCCACCTTTTCCTTGGGGAGCTATGGCTACACCTTC CATFSLGSYGYTF . TRBJ1-2 TRBV19 .
TGTGCCATCAGGACGGTGGGGGGAGAGACCCAGTACTTC CAIRTVGGETQYF . TRBJ2-5 TRBV10-3 .
TGTGCCACCAGTGATAGCGGGGGGCGCGTCGAGCAGTACTTC CATSDSGGRVEQYF few TRBJ2-7 TRBV24-1 TRBD2
TGTGCCAGCAGCCTCCTCGCGGTTTCGAGGTCCTACAATGAGCAGTTCTTC CASSLLAVSRSYNEQFF . TRBJ2-1 TRBV5-6 .
TGTGCCAGCAGCCCTACCGGGACAGGAAACACTGAAGCTTTCTTT CASSPTGTGNTEAFF . TRBJ1-1 TRBV3-1/TRBV3-2 TRBD1
TGTGCCAGCAGCCCACGACAGGGGGCCTACGAGCAGTACTTC CASSPRQGAYEQYF . TRBJ2-7 TRBV9 TRBD1
TGTGCCAGCAGCTTGTCCGGGACTAGCGGGACCGGGGAGCTGTTTTTT CASSLSGTSGTGELFF . TRBJ2-2 TRBV5-6 TRBD2
TGTGCCAGCAGCTTGGTCAGGGAAGATTCTTCTGGAAACACCATATATTTT CASSLVREDSSGNTIYF . TRBJ1-3 TRBV5-6 .
TGTGCCAGCAGTACGCCCTGGACAGCTTCCCTAATGGTGCAGTACTTC CASSTPWTASLMVQYF . TRBJ2-7 TRBV28 .
TGTGCCACCAGTGATCCGGGGATGAAGGACGAGCAGTACTTC CATSDPGMKDEQYF . TRBJ2-7 TRBV24-1 .
TGTGCCAGCAGCCGGGAGTCGGTCTTTAATGAAAAACTGTTTTTT CASSRESVFNEKLFF . TRBJ1-4 TRBV2 .
TGTGCCAGCAGCCAACCACAGGGGTACACCGGGGAGCTGTTTTTT CASSQPQGYTGELFF . TRBJ2-2 TRBV3-1/TRBV3-2 TRBD1
TGCAGCGTCGGACTAGCGGCCCGGGATACGCAGTATTTT CSVGLAARDTQYF . TRBJ2-3 TRBV29-1 TRBD2
TGCGCCAGCAGCCAAGATCCGACGGGGGGATTAAGGAATGAGCAGTTCTTC CASSQDPTGGLRNEQFF . TRBJ2-1 TRBV4-1 TRBD2